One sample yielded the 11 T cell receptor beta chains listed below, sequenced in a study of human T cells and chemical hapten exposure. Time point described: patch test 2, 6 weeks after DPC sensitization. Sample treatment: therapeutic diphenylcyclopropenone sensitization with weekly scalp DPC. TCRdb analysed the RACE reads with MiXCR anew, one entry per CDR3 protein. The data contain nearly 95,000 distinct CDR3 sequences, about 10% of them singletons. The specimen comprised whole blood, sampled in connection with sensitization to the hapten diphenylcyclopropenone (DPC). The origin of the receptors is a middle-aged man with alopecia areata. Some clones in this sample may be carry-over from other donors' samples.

The CDR3 DNA reads as TGTGCCAGCAGCGGGCTGGGGACAAGGGGCTACACCTTC. Translating gives CASSGLGTRGYTF. The V gene is TRBV5-4, the J gene TRBJ1-2; possibly TRBD1 for D (6 bases). CDR3 length equals 13 residues. Between the trimmed V and J ends, which lost 4 bases and 8 bases, there was a span of 15 bases. The germline V gene has CDR1 SGHNT and CDR2 YYREEE (reference sequence).

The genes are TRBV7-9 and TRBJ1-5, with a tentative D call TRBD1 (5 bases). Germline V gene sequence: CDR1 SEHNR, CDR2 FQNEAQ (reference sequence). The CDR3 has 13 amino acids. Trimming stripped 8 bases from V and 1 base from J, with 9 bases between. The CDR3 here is CASQGVSNQPQHF. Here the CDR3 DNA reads TGTGCCAGCCAAGGGGTGAGCAATCAGCCCCAGCATTTT.

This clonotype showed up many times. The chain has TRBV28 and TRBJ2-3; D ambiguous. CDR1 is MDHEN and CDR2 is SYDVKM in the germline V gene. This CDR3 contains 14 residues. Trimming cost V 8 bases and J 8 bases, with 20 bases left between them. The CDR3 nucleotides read TGTGCCAGCTCCAAGCGCCCTAAGGACCGTACGCAGTATTTT. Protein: CASSKRPKDRTQYF.

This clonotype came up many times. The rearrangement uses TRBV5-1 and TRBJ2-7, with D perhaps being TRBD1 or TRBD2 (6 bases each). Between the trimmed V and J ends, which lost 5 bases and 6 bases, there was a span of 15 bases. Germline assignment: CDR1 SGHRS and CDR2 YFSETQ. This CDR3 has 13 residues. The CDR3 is CASSPMGGGEQYF. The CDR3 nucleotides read TGCGCCAGCAGTCCGATGGGGGGCGGCGAGCAGTACTTC.

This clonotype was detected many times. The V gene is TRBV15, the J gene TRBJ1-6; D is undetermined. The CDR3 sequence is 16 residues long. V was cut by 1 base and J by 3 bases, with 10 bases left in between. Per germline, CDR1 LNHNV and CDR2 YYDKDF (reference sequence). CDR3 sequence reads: CATSRGGPSYNSPLHF. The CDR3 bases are TGTGCCACCAGCAGAGGAGGGCCGAGCTATAATTCACCCCTCCACTTT.

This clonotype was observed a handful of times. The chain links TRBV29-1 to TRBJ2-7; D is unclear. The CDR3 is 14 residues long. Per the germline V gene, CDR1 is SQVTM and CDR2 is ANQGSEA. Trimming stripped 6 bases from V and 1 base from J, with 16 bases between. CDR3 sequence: CSVAYAVGSYEQYF. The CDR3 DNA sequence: TGCAGCGTCGCCTACGCGGTCGGGTCCTACGAGCAGTACTTC.

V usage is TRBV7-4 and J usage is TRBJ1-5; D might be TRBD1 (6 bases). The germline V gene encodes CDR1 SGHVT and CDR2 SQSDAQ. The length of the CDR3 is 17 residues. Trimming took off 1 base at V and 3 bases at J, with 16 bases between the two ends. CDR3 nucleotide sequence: TGTGCCAGCAGCTTAGTAGGGGGGGTCGGGGACAATCAGCCCCAGCATTTT. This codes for CASSLVGGVGDNQPQHF. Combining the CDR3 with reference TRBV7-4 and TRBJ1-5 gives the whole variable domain GAGVSQSPRYKVAKRGRDVALRCDSISGHVTLYWYRQTLGQGSEVLTYSQSDAQRDKSGRPSGRFSAERPERSVSTLKIQRTEQGDSAVYLCASSLVGGVGDNQPQHFGDGTRLSIL.

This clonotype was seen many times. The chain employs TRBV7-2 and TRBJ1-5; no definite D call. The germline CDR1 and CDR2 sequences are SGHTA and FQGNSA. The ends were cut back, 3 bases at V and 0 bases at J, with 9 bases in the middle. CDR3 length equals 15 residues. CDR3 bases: TGTGCCAGCAGCTTGATAGGATATAGCAATCAGCCCCAGCATTTT. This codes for CASSLIGYSNQPQHF.

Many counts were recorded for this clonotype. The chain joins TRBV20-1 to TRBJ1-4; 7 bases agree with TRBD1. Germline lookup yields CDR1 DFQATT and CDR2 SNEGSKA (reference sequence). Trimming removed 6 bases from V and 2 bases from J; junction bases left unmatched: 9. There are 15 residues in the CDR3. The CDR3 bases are TGCAGTGCCACGACAGGGATGGGGACTAATGAAAAACTGTTTTTT. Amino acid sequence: CSATTGMGTNEKLFF.

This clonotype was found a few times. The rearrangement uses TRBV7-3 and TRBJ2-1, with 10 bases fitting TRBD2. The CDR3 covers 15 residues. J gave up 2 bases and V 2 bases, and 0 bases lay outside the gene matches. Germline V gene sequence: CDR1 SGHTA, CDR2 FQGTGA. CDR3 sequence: CASSLGTSAYNEQFF. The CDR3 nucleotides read TGTGCCAGCAGCTTAGGGACTAGCGCCTACAATGAGCAGTTCTTC.

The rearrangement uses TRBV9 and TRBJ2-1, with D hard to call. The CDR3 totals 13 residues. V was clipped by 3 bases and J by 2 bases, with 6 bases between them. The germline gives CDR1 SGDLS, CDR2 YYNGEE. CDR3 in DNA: TGTGCCAGCAGCGAGACCACCTACAATGAGCAGTTCTTC. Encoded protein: CASSETTYNEQFF.